This TCR beta chain comes out of a study of response to subunit inactivated influenza vaccine. General study points: The authors suggested that every seasonal influenza vaccination recruits few new T cells.

In TCRdb, the RT-PCR reads were re-called with MiXCR into one record per CDR3 protein. The table has 530,000 or so distinct CDR3 sequences, 14% seen once. This clonotype was seen a handful of times. Its antigen is currently unknown. V lost 0 bases and J 8 bases, leaving 10 bases between the germline ends. The CDR3 runs to 14 residues. The germline gives CDR1 LNHNV, CDR2 YYDKDF (reference sequence). The origin of this receptor is a man over 45 who received an inactivated influenza vaccine. V is TRBV15 and J is TRBJ2-2; D not resolved. Sequenced here: PBMCs from blood, sampled approximately 12 days after vaccination. In nucleotides, the CDR3 is TGTGCCACCAGCAGAGATAGAAAAAGTGGGGAGCTGTTTTTT. Translated: CATSRDRKSGELFF.